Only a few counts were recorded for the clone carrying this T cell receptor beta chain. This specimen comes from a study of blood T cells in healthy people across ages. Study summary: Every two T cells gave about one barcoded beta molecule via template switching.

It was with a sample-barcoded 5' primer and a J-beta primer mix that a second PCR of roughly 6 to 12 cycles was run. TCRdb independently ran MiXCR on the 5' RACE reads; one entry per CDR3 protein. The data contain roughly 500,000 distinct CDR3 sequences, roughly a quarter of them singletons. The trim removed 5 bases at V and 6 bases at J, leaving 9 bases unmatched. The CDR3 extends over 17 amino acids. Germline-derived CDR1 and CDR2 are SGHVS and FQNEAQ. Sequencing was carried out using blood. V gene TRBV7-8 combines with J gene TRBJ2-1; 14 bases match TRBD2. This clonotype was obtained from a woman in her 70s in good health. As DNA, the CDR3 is TGTGCCAGCAGCCCGGGACTAGCGGGGGAACTTGCCAATGAGCAGTTCTTC. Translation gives CASSPGLAGELANEQFF.